Below, 20 T cell receptor beta chains from the same sample are listed, as sequenced in a study of shared clonotypes between healthy human individuals. Naive CD8 cells lacked CD45RO, underwent positive selection for CCR7 and left out terminally differentiated effector memory CD45RA+ cells. Method: immunoSEQ multiplex PCR; TCRdb's copy keeps in-frame clones and lacks some. The sample shows over 2,000,000 clones, over 85% of them seen only once. The source material was naive CD8+ T cells from PBMCs. The origin of the receptors is a man aged 18 to 35 in good health. Some clones in this sample may be carry-over from other donors' samples.

The V call is TRBV27, the J call TRBJ2-7, with D maybe TRBD1 (6 bases). From germline, CDR1 is MNHEY and CDR2 SMNVEV (reference sequence). Between the trimmed V and J ends, which lost 10 bases and 3 bases, there was a span of 10 bases. The CDR3 length is 11 residues. CDR3 sequence (DNA): TGTGCCATCGGGACATACTACGAGCAGTACTTC. The encoded protein is CAIGTYYEQYF.

The V gene is TRBV5-5, the J gene TRBJ1-1, with D tentatively TRBD1 (6 bases). Germline CDR1 reads SGHKS; CDR2 reads YYEKEE (reference sequence). Between the trimmed V and J ends, which lost 0 bases and 4 bases, there was a span of 16 bases. CDR3 length: 16 residues. Here the CDR3 reads CASSLAAWGPATEAFF. The CDR3 coding sequence is TGTGCCAGCAGCTTGGCCGCTTGGGGGCCGGCCACTGAAGCTTTCTTT.

Of note for this clone: The sample holds other DNA sequences that translate to the same CDR3. This chain links TRBV6-5 with TRBJ2-7; TRBD1 aligns across 10 bases. Germline CDR1 is MNHEY and CDR2 is SVGAGI. V dropped 5 bases and J dropped 3; count of bases not matched to a gene: 7. The CDR3 length is 15 residues. CDR3 DNA sequence: TGTGCCAGCAGTCCCAGACAGGGGGCTAGCTACGAGCAGTACTTC. Its protein is CASSPRQGASYEQYF.

The chain combines TRBV4-1 with TRBJ1-1, with TRBD1 as a possible D gene (6 bases). V dropped 4 bases and J dropped 8 bases, with 17 bases sitting between them. Germline CDR1 is MGHRA and CDR2 is YSYEKL. CDR3 length: 14 amino acids. The CDR3 DNA follows: TGCGCCAGCAGCCCCTATGCAGGGGCGTCCGAAGCTTTCTTT. Amino acid sequence: CASSPYAGASEAFF.

The V gene is TRBV18, the J gene TRBJ1-4; possibly TRBD1 for D (5 bases). Trimming took off 2 bases at V and 6 bases at J, with 10 bases between the two ends. Germline V gene data show CDR1 as KGHSH and CDR2 as LQKENI. The CDR3 length is 14 residues. The CDR3 DNA sequence: TGTGCCAGCTCACCAATACCGGGGGATGAAAAACTGTTTTTT. Encoded protein: CASSPIPGDEKLFF.

V is TRBV7-7 and J is TRBJ2-1; TRBD2 agrees at 11 bases. The V gene end was trimmed by 4 bases and the J gene end by 6 bases; junction bases not matched to a gene: 5. Germline V gene data show CDR1 as SSHAT and CDR2 as FNYEAQ (reference sequence). The CDR3 sequence is 15 residues long. The CDR3 region has the DNA TGTGCCAGCAGCTCGAGACTAGCGGGGCTCAATGAGCAGTTCTTC. Residues: CASSSRLAGLNEQFF.

The chain has TRBV9 and TRBJ2-4, with 7 bases that match TRBD2. The CDR3 is 19 residues long. CDR1 and CDR2 from the germline V gene are SGDLS and YYNGEE. The J segment lost 3 bases and the V segment lost 0 bases, leaving 15 bases of the junction unmatched. The CDR3 loop reads CASSVGASGRFGGKNIQYF. As DNA, the CDR3 is TGTGCCAGCAGCGTAGGGGCTAGCGGCCGGTTTGGGGGCAAAAACATTCAGTACTTC.

The rearrangement joins TRBV9 to TRBJ2-2; 15 positions agree with TRBD2. The CDR3 consists of 23 residues. Germline assignment: CDR1 SGDLS and CDR2 YYNGEE. With V trimmed by 3 bases and J by 6 bases, 24 bases remained unmatched. CDR3 amino acids: CASSADHNRGLGLAGGPAGELFF. CDR3 DNA sequence: TGTGCCAGCAGCGCTGACCATAACAGGGGTCTTGGACTAGCGGGAGGGCCAGCCGGGGAGCTGTTTTTT. Based on the CDR3 plus reference TRBV9 and TRBJ2-2, the full variable domain is DSGVTQTPKHLITATGQRVTLRCSPRSGDLSVYWYQQSLDQGLQFLIQYYNGEERAKGNILERFSAQQFPDLHSELNLSSLELGDSALYFCASSADHNRGLGLAGGPAGELFFGEGSRLTVL.

V is TRBV27 and J is TRBJ2-7; no definite D call. Germline V CDR1 and CDR2: MNHEY, SMNVEV (reference sequence). V was shortened by 3 bases and J by 0 bases, with 9 bases between the two germline ends. This CDR3 is 14 amino acids long. The CDR3 nucleotides read TGTGCCAGCAGTTTTGGTATACGCTCCTACGAGCAGTACTTC. Translating gives CASSFGIRSYEQYF.

The chain has TRBV5-6 and TRBJ2-1, with D unclear. This CDR3 is built from 12 residues. V was trimmed by 5 bases and J by 5 bases, leaving 8 bases between them. Germline lookup yields CDR1 SGHDT and CDR2 YYEEEE. CDR3 loop: CASSIRDNEQFF. As DNA, the CDR3 is TGTGCCAGCAGTATCCGGGACAATGAGCAGTTCTTC.

The chain recombines TRBV4-1 with TRBJ2-5; 11 nucleotides match TRBD2. Losses at the gene ends were 3 bases for V and 5 bases for J; bases not matched to a gene: 11. This CDR3 is 17 amino acids long. Germline CDR1 and CDR2: MGHRA and YSYEKL. The CDR3 sequence: CASSQGLADAGGETQYF. As DNA, the CDR3 is TGCGCCAGCAGCCAGGGACTAGCGGACGCGGGTGGGGAGACCCAGTACTTC.

The chain has TRBV12-5 and TRBJ2-5; possibly TRBD1 for D (6 bases). V gave up 6 bases and J gave up 4 bases, with 15 bases separating them. Germline CDR1 and CDR2: LGHNT and FRNRAP. The CDR3 totals 14 residues. The CDR3 loop is CASGVDSHGETQYF. CDR3 nucleotide sequence: TGTGCTAGTGGGGTGGACAGCCACGGAGAGACCCAGTACTTC.

V gene TRBV6-1 combines with J gene TRBJ1-3; no clear D gene. Trimming pared 4 bases from V and 2 bases from J, leaving 15 bases between. Germline CDR1 is MNHNS and CDR2 is SASEGT. The CDR3 contains 16 residues. The CDR3 loop reads CASSATVGRAGNTIYF. The CDR3 nucleotides read TGTGCCAGCAGTGCTACTGTGGGTAGGGCTGGAAACACCATATATTTT.

The genes are TRBV4-2 and TRBJ2-7; 7 bases agree with TRBD2. J gave up 5 bases and V 0 bases, and 10 bases lay outside the gene matches. Germline values: CDR1 LGHNA, CDR2 YNFKEQ. The CDR3 consists of 16 residues. In DNA form, the CDR3 reads TGTGCCAGCAGCCAAGATCTGGGGGAGGGGTACCACGAGCAGTACTTC. Translating it yields CASSQDLGEGYHEQYF.

The rearrangement joins TRBV10-3 to TRBJ1-2; 8 nucleotides match TRBD1. Germline V gene data show CDR1 as ENHRY and CDR2 as SYGVKD. The J segment lost 3 bases and the V segment lost 6 bases, leaving 6 bases of the junction unmatched. The CDR3 loop spans 14 amino acids. In nucleotides, the CDR3 is TGTGCCATCAGATGGACAGGGACCTACTATGGCTACACCTTC. It is translated as CAIRWTGTYYGYTF.

This clone was found once. The V gene is TRBV5-6, the J gene TRBJ2-7; no definite D call. Germline CDR1 SGHDT, CDR2 YYEEEE. The CDR3 runs to 14 residues. V dropped 2 bases and J dropped 3 bases, with 12 bases sitting between them. DNA of the CDR3: TGTGCCAGCAGCTTTCGAGTCAGCAACTACGAGCAGTACTTC. It is translated as CASSFRVSNYEQYF. The full variable domain, its missing parts supplied by reference TRBV5-6 and TRBJ2-7, is DAGVTQSPTHLIKTRGQQVTLRCSPKSGHDTVSWYQQALGQGPQFIFQYYEEEERQRGNFPDRFSGHQFPNYSSELNVNALLLGDSALYLCASSFRVSNYEQYFGPGTRLTVT.

CDR3 protein: CASSQFFSDTQYF. The CDR3 region has the DNA TGTGCCAGCAGCCAATTTTTTAGCGATACGCAGTATTTT. The chain joins TRBV14 to TRBJ2-3, with D hard to call. The V and J ends lost 2 bases and 6 bases respectively, with 9 bases between them. Germline loops: CDR1 SGHDN, CDR2 FVKESK. The CDR3 runs to 13 residues.

The chain is built from TRBV2 and TRBJ2-3; possible D gene TRBD2, 5 bases. V was cut by 4 bases and J by 1 base, with 9 bases left in between. The CDR3 loop spans 14 amino acids. Germline loops: CDR1 SNHLY, CDR2 FYNNEI. CDR3 region: CASSVELGTDTQYF. The CDR3 region has the DNA TGTGCCAGCAGTGTGGAACTAGGCACAGATACGCAGTATTTT.

This clone was observed a single time. This rearrangement joins TRBV9 to TRBJ2-7; the match to TRBD2 covers 8 bases. This CDR3 has 14 amino acids. The germline gives CDR1 SGDLS, CDR2 YYNGEE. The J segment lost 5 bases and the V segment lost 5 bases, leaving 9 bases of the junction unmatched. CDR3: CASSNGGALNEQYF. For the CDR3, the DNA is TGTGCCAGCAGTAACGGGGGGGCCCTCAACGAGCAGTACTTC.

About this clone itself: The sample has other DNA sequences that encode this CDR3 too. The chain links TRBV28 to TRBJ2-3, with D possibly being TRBD1 (5 bases). Germline V lookup: CDR1 MDHEN, CDR2 SYDVKM. This CDR3 has 14 residues. V was shortened by 2 bases and J by 3 bases, with 9 bases between the two germline ends. The CDR3 DNA reads TGTGCCAGCAGTTTAAGGGGATCGACAGATACGCAGTATTTT. As protein: CASSLRGSTDTQYF.